The sequence of this T cell receptor (beta chain) was determined in a study of blood T cells in healthy people across ages. The CDR3 runs 14 residues. V was cut by 7 bases and J by 0 bases, with 10 bases left in between. Combining a sample-barcoded 5' primer with a J-beta primer mix, a second PCR ran for about 6 to 11 cycles. Paired-end reads containing CDR3 totaled no fewer than 2.5 million for each sample. TCRdb itself ran the 5' RACE reads through MiXCR, one entry per CDR3 protein. Among roughly 680,000 distinct CDR3 sequences listed, 52% were seen once. This clonotype is a singleton in its sample. Its antigen is not known. General study points: Correlation between TCR beta diversity and naive T cell percentage was strong.

The sequence was obtained from an elderly woman in good health. The sequencing input was blood. V is TRBV12-3 or TRBV12-4 and J is TRBJ2-1; no clear D gene. CDR3 coding DNA: TGTGCCAGCAAACGGACCGGCTCCTACAATGAGCAGTTCTTC. Its translation: CASKRTGSYNEQFF.